These 19 T cell receptor beta chains share one sample of origin, sequenced in a study of immune evolution from preneoplasia to lung adenocarcinoma. The protocol was immunoSEQ multiplex PCR, while the TCRdb copy is restricted to in-frame clones and leaves out a portion. Altogether roughly 4,400 clones are present, less than 85% being singletons, with the ten largest covering about 28%. Sequenced sample: FFPE invasive lung adenocarcinoma tissue. These receptors all come from a person in their forties or fifties with lung adenocarcinoma. Some clones in this sample may be carry-over from other donors' samples.

The rearrangement links TRBV5-4 to TRBJ2-2, with TRBD2 matching over 12 bases. From germline, CDR1 is SGHNT and CDR2 YYREEE (reference sequence). CDR3 length: 17 residues. The V segment lost 6 bases and the J segment 5 bases; nucleotides outside the gene matches: 11. CDR3: CASTLKTSGRLTGELFF. The DNA of the CDR3 is TGTGCCAGCACCCTGAAGACTAGCGGGAGATTAACCGGGGAGCTGTTTTTT.

The J gene is TRBJ2-2, the V gene TRBV10-1; D tentatively fits TRBD1 or TRBD2 (6 bases each). Per the germline V gene, CDR1 is WNHNN and CDR2 is SYGVQD (reference sequence). The CDR3 contains 14 residues. The germline V and J ends were trimmed by 6 bases and 3 bases, with 11 bases remaining between them. CDR3 loop: CASSAGEDTGELFF. The DNA of the CDR3 is TGCGCCAGCAGCGCAGGGGAGGACACCGGGGAGCTGTTTTTT.

CDR3 protein: CASSFARRDTEAFF. The CDR3 DNA reads TGTGCCAGCAGCTTCGCACGGAGAGACACTGAAGCTTTCTTT. This sequence joins TRBV7-8 and TRBJ1-1; D remains unclear. Germline V CDR1 and CDR2: SGHVS, FQNEAQ. The V end was cut by 3 bases, the J end by 3 bases, with 11 bases between. This CDR3 contains 14 residues.

V and J are TRBV5-5 and TRBJ2-7; D is possibly TRBD1 (5 bases). Germline V gives CDR1 SGHKS, CDR2 YYEKEE (reference sequence). This CDR3 has 14 amino acids. Trimming cost V 4 bases and J 2 bases, with 13 bases left between them. The CDR3 sequence is CASSLLQGPYEQYF. The CDR3 DNA reads as TGTGCCAGCAGCCTCCTGCAGGGTCCCTACGAGCAGTACTTC.

The V gene is TRBV6-1, the J gene TRBJ1-1; D is ambiguous. The CDR3 is made up of 11 amino acids. Germline V gene lookup returns CDR1 MNHNS and CDR2 SASEGT. The V end lost 4 bases, the J end lost 3 bases, and 3 bases lay between the germline ends. DNA for the CDR3: TGTGCCAGCAGTGCCGACACTGAAGCTTTCTTT. The encoded protein is CASSADTEAFF.

The chain links TRBV7-2 to TRBJ2-7, with 7 bases that match TRBD1. V gave up 5 bases and J gave up 9 bases; unmatched junction bases: 4. Germline CDR1 reads SGHTA; CDR2 reads FQGNSA. This CDR3 is 11 amino acids long. The CDR3 nucleotides are TGTGCCAGCAGCCCCCACAGGGGGCAGTACTTC. It encodes CASSPHRGQYF.

The rearrangement uses TRBV9 and TRBJ2-5, with D possibly matching TRBD2 (5 bases). The CDR3 is 15 amino acids. Per the germline V gene, CDR1 is SGDLS and CDR2 is YYNGEE. V lost 1 base and J 2 bases, leaving 12 bases between the germline ends. CDR3 coding DNA: TGTGCCAGCAGCGTAACCCCCCGGGGACAAGAGACCCAGTACTTC. This translates into CASSVTPRGQETQYF.

The genes are TRBV7-2 and TRBJ1-2, with D perhaps matching TRBD1 (6 bases). The CDR3 contains 15 residues. The germline V and J ends were trimmed by 3 bases and 1 base, with 12 bases remaining between them. Germline CDR1 reads SGHTA; CDR2 reads FQGNSA. CDR3 protein: CASSFGAGVNYGYTF. CDR3 in DNA: TGTGCCAGCAGCTTCGGCGCAGGGGTTAACTATGGCTACACCTTC.

This sequence joins TRBV29-1 and TRBJ2-2; D is possibly TRBD1 (6 bases). Trimming cost V 4 bases and J 0 bases, with 15 bases left between them. The CDR3 spans 16 residues. Germline V gene data show CDR1 as SQVTM and CDR2 as ANQGSEA. As DNA, the CDR3 is TGCAGCGTTGGTGCAGGGGCGTTCGCGAACACCGGGGAGCTGTTTTTT. Translation: CSVGAGAFANTGELFF.

V usage is TRBV5-1 and J usage is TRBJ2-7; possibly TRBD1 for D (5 bases). The ends were cut back, 4 bases at V and 3 bases at J, with 23 bases in the middle. The CDR3 covers 17 residues. Germline V gene lookup returns CDR1 SGHRS and CDR2 YFSETQ. The CDR3 nucleotides read TGCGCCAGCAGCCCTCGACAGCCATCGAAAAAAAACTACGAGCAGTACTTC. Its translation: CASSPRQPSKKNYEQYF.

This clone has just a few counts. The chain uses TRBV19 and TRBJ1-2, with D perhaps TRBD1 (6 bases). The CDR3 runs 14 residues. Germline values: CDR1 LNHDA, CDR2 SQIVND (reference sequence). V lost 4 bases, J lost 7 bases, and 16 bases lay in between. CDR3 sequence reads: CASSTPGQSRGYTF. The CDR3 nucleotides read TGTGCCAGTAGTACCCCTGGACAGAGCCGTGGCTACACCTTC.

J is TRBJ2-7 and V is TRBV5-1; TRBD2 agrees at 12 bases. The CDR3 totals 19 residues. Germline CDR1 is SGHRS and CDR2 is YFSETQ. Unmatched junction bases numbered 14, after V lost 3 bases and J lost 1 base. The CDR3 reads CASSSGLAGRSLGSYEQYF. Here the CDR3 DNA reads TGCGCCAGCAGCTCAGGACTAGCGGGACGATCCTTAGGTTCCTACGAGCAGTACTTC.

The chain employs TRBV13 and TRBJ2-5; the D call may be TRBD1 or TRBD2 (5 bases each). V was clipped by 0 bases and J by 0 bases, with 14 bases between them. Germline V lookup: CDR1 PRHDT, CDR2 FYEKMQ (reference sequence). This CDR3 is built from 17 residues. CDR3 loop: CASSLGQGTGYQETQYF. Here the CDR3 DNA reads TGTGCCAGCAGCTTAGGGCAAGGGACGGGGTACCAAGAGACCCAGTACTTC.

The chain joins TRBV27 to TRBJ1-2, with no clear D. CDR3 length: 15 amino acids. From germline, CDR1 is MNHEY and CDR2 SMNVEV (reference sequence). V was clipped by 2 bases and J by 3 bases, with 13 bases between them. The CDR3 is CASSLRYPRDYGYTF. The CDR3 DNA sequence: TGTGCCAGCAGTTTACGTTACCCGAGGGACTATGGCTACACCTTC.

This sequence joins TRBV5-1 and TRBJ2-7; 11 bases agree with TRBD2. The CDR3 has 15 residues. The J segment lost 7 bases and the V segment lost 0 bases, leaving 6 bases of the junction unmatched. Germline CDR1 is SGHRS and CDR2 is YFSETQ. The CDR3 coding sequence is TGCGCCAGCAGCTTGGGCCTAGCGGGAGGCTGGGAGCAGTACTTC. It translates to CASSLGLAGGWEQYF.

The chain employs TRBV7-3 and TRBJ2-3; D gene unclear. The CDR3 has 14 residues. The germline CDR1 and CDR2 sequences are SGHTA and FQGTGA. V was shortened by 4 bases and J by 1 base, with 9 bases between the two germline ends. The CDR3 region is CASSSPSRTDTQYF. DNA for the CDR3: TGTGCCAGCAGCTCCCCCAGTCGCACAGATACGCAGTATTTT.

This chain joins TRBV4-1 and TRBJ1-4; D remains unclear. This CDR3 is 14 amino acids long. CDR1 and CDR2 (germline): MGHRA, YSYEKL. V was pared by 5 bases and J by 0 bases, with 7 bases between. CDR3: CASSWITTNEKLFF. CDR3 DNA: TGCGCCAGCAGCTGGATAACAACTAATGAAAAACTGTTTTTT.

The chain combines TRBV5-1 with TRBJ2-1, with 12 bases aligning to TRBD2. The CDR3 consists of 16 residues. J lost 5 bases, V lost 3 bases, and 6 bases had no gene match. CDR1 and CDR2 (germline): SGHRS, YFSETQ. Here the CDR3 DNA reads TGCGCCAGCAGCTCCTTCGGACTAGCGGGAAACAATGAGCAGTTCTTC. Protein product: CASSSFGLAGNNEQFF. The variable domain in full, completed from reference TRBV5-1 and TRBJ2-1, reads KAGVTQTPRYLIKTRGQQVTLSCSPISGHRSVSWYQQTPGQGLQFLFEYFSETQRNKGNFPGRFSGRQFSNSRSEMNVSTLELGDSALYLCASSSFGLAGNNEQFFGPGTRLTVL.

The chain is built from TRBV5-1 and TRBJ2-7; 11 bases align to TRBD1. Germline-derived CDR1 and CDR2 are SGHRS and YFSETQ. The CDR3 totals 19 residues. The ends lost 4 bases at V and 3 bases at J; junction bases unmatched: 18. DNA for the CDR3: TGCGCCAGCAGCGGAATAAAGGGACAGGGGGAGCAGGCCGTCTACGAGCAGTACTTC. Protein sequence: CASSGIKGQGEQAVYEQYF.